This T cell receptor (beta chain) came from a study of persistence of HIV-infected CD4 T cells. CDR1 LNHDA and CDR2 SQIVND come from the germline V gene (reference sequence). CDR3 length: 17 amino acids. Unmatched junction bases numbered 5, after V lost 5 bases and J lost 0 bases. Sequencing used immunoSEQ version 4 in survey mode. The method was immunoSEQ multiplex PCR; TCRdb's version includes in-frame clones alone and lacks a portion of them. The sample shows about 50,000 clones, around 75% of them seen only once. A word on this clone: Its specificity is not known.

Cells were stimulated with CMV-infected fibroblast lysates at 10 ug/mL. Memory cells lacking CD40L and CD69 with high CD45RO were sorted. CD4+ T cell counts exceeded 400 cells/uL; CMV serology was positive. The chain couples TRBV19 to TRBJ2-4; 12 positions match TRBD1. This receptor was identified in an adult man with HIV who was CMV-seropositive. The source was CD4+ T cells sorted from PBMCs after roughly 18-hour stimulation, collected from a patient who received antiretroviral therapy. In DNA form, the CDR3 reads TGTGCCAGTAGTTTGGGACAGGGGGCGGGAGCCAAAAACATTCAGTACTTC. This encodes CASSLGQGAGAKNIQYF.